The source of this T cell receptor (beta chain) is a study of blood T cell repertoires in COVID-19. Study-wide background: Sites in the United States, Italy and Spain provided acute and convalescent COVID-19 samples.

Source study methods: Reference gene primer amplification yielded estimated nucleated cell counts. The method was immunoSEQ multiplex PCR; TCRdb's version includes in-frame clones alone and lacks a portion of them. V and J calls and clone size come straight from that table; D and trimming were deduced from the DNA. Of tens of thousands of clones in the sample, about 90% are singletons; the top ten hold roughly 7.6%. Germline CDR1 reads SGHTA; CDR2 reads FQGNSA. The CDR3 totals 15 residues. V shed 6 bases and J shed 0 bases, with 12 bases lying between them. The V and J genes are TRBV7-2 and TRBJ2-1; maybe TRBD2 (6 bases). The TCR originated in a human donor with active COVID-19. The donor label of this sample is uncertain. Sequencing was carried out using peripheral blood. CDR3 in DNA: TGTGCCAGCAGTGCAGGACTAAGCTCCTACAATGAGCAGTTCTTC. Translating it yields CASSAGLSSYNEQFF.